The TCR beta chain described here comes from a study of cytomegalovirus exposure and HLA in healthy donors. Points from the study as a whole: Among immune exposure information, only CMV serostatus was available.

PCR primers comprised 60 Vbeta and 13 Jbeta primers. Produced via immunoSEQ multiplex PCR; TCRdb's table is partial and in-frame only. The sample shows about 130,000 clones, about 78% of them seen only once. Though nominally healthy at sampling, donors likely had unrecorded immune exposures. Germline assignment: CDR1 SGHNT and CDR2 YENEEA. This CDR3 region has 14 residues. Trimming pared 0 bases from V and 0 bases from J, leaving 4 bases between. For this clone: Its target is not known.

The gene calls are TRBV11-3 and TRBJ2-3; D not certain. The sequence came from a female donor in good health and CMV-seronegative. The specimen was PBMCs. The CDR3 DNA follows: TGTGCCAGCAGCTTAGATACTAGCACAGATACGCAGTATTTT. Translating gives CASSLDTSTDTQYF. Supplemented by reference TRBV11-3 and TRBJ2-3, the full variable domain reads EAGVVQSPRYKIIEKKQPVAFWCNPISGHNTLYWYLQNLGQGPELLIRYENEEAVDDSQLPKDRFSAERLKGVDSTLKIQPAELGDSAVYLCASSLDTSTDTQYFGPGTRLTVL.